The 19 T cell receptor beta chains in this list originate from one sample, sequenced in a study of T cells in Graves' hyperthyroidism and ophthalmopathy. Regions amplified from RNA transcripts were the TCR beta CDR3 regions. First-round RT-PCR of the TCR CDR3 relied on the HTBI primer set. A single record per CDR3 protein comes from TCRdb applying MiXCR to the multiplex PCR reads. The sample includes 730,000 or so distinct CDR3 sequences, about 17% seen only once; the top ten take roughly 17%. The sample comprised blood. These receptors came from a woman aged 45-60 years with Graves' hyperthyroidism that later progressed to Graves' ophthalmopathy.

The chain links TRBV6-1 to TRBJ1-2; 9 bases agree with TRBD1. CDR1 is MNHNS and CDR2 is SASEGT in the germline V gene. This CDR3 is 12 amino acids long. The V and J ends lost 8 bases and 10 bases, in that order; junction bases with no gene match: 8. The CDR3 region is CASEGQGFDYTF. Written as DNA, the CDR3 is TGTGCCAGCGAGGGACAGGGATTCGACTACACCTTC.

At least ten counts were recorded for this clonotype. This chain joins TRBV27 and TRBJ2-7; TRBD1 might be the D (6 bases). Germline CDR1 reads MNHEY; CDR2 reads SMNVEV (reference sequence). The CDR3 is made up of 12 amino acids. V was shortened by 6 bases and J by 3 bases, with 9 bases between the two germline ends. CDR3 region: CASSVDSYEQYF. The CDR3 bases are TGTGCCAGCAGCGTGGACAGCTACGAGCAGTACTTC.

This chain connects TRBV5-1 to TRBJ1-6, with TRBD1 identical over 8 bases. The CDR3 has 17 amino acids. After removal of 0 bases from V and 9 bases from J, the junction contained 11 bases not matched to a gene. Germline V gene data show CDR1 as SGHRS and CDR2 as YFSETQ. The CDR3 nucleotides are TGCGCCAGCAGCTTGGCGGGGACAGGCGGTCTGGGTTCACCCCTCCACTTT. Its protein is CASSLAGTGGLGSPLHF.

Many counts were recorded for this clonotype. This rearrangement joins TRBV5-8 to TRBJ1-2, with D possibly matching TRBD1 (5 bases). This CDR3 comprises 14 residues. Deletions cut 5 bases from V and 4 bases from J, with 15 bases between. From germline, CDR1 is SGHTS and CDR2 YDEGEE. The CDR3 nucleotides are TGTGCCAGCAGTCCCTATGGGGGGTCCTATGGCTACACCTTC. Translation gives CASSPYGGSYGYTF.

The table lists this clonotype with many counts. This chain uses TRBV3-1 with TRBJ1-2; TRBD1 aligns across 7 bases. This CDR3 region has 15 residues. The V gene end was trimmed by 2 bases and the J gene end by 7 bases; junction bases not matched to a gene: 10. Germline lookup yields CDR1 LGHDT and CDR2 YNNKEL (reference sequence). CDR3 in DNA: TGTGCCAGCAGCCAAAATGACAGGGTCCGGTTTGGCTACACCTTC. Amino acid sequence: CASSQNDRVRFGYTF.

This clonotype was detected ten times or more. The chain joins TRBV15 to TRBJ2-7; TRBD2 matches 10 bases. The CDR3 loop spans 16 amino acids. From germline, CDR1 is LNHNV and CDR2 YYDKDF (reference sequence). Germline trimming cut 0 bases from V and 4 bases from J; bases unmatched to any gene: 6. As DNA, the CDR3 is TGTGCCACCAGCAGAGATCAGGCTAGCGGGGGATACGAGCAGTACTTC. This sequence encodes CATSRDQASGGYEQYF.

Many counts were recorded for this clonotype. The DNA is omitted, as the CDR3 cannot be located on it reliably, and the CDR3 follows TCRdb's listing. J is TRBJ2-7 and V is TRBV9; the table's D call of TRBD2 was not tested on the DNA. The CDR3 comprises 13 residues, both ends counted. CDR1 and CDR2 (germline): SGDLS, YYNGEE. CDR3 residues: CASSVGGGSGAHF.

This clonotype has ten or more counts. This sequence joins TRBV18 and TRBJ2-1; a weak D match, TRBD1 (5 bases). The CDR3 sequence is 14 residues long. Trimming cost V 0 bases and J 4 bases, with 7 bases left between them. Germline V lookup: CDR1 KGHSH, CDR2 LQKENI. The CDR3 nucleotides are TGTGCCAGCTCACCACCAAGACAGTACAATGAGCAGTTCTTC. Residues: CASSPPRQYNEQFF.

This clonotype has only a few counts. The genes are TRBV27 and TRBJ2-7; 8 bases are a match to TRBD2. Germline V gene sequence: CDR1 MNHEY, CDR2 SMNVEV (reference sequence). With 10 bases clipped from V and 0 bases from J, the junction kept 11 bases outside the gene matches. The CDR3 is 15 amino acids. The CDR3 DNA reads as TGTGCCACCTCTACTCGCAGCGGGGGCTCCTACGAGCAGTACTTC. Translating it yields CATSTRSGGSYEQYF.

The table lists this clonotype with many counts. This sequence joins TRBV18 and TRBJ1-1; D is uncertain. The germline CDR1 and CDR2 sequences are KGHSH and LQKENI. The CDR3 totals 15 residues. V was trimmed by 5 bases and J by 1 base, leaving 14 bases between them. The CDR3 protein is CASSWSGQQNTEAFF. CDR3 in DNA: TGTGCCAGCTCATGGTCCGGCCAGCAGAACACTGAAGCTTTCTTT. The whole variable domain, remainder taken from reference TRBV18 and TRBJ1-1, is NAGVMQNPRHLVRRRGQEARLRCSPMKGHSHVYWYRQLPEEGLKFMVYLQKENIIDESGMPKERFSAEFPKEGPSILRIQQVVRGDSAAYFCASSWSGQQNTEAFFGQGTRLTVV.

J is TRBJ1-6 and V is TRBV13; D uncertain. CDR1 PRHDT and CDR2 FYEKMQ come from the germline V gene (reference sequence). The CDR3 sequence is 15 residues long. The V gene lost 5 bases and the J gene lost 9 bases, with 17 bases spanning the gap. The CDR3 nucleotides read TGTGCCAGCAGCCCTCCCCGGTCGGGAACTTCACCCCTCCACTTT. This sequence encodes CASSPPRSGTSPLHF.

This clonotype was counted only a few times. This chain links TRBV2 with TRBJ1-2; possible D gene TRBD1, 5 bases. The CDR3 runs to 16 residues. V shed 4 bases and J shed 4 bases, with 19 bases lying between them. CDR1 SNHLY and CDR2 FYNNEI come from the germline V gene. CDR3 sequence reads: CASSVSGWGSSYGYTF. CDR3 nucleotides: TGTGCCAGCAGTGTGTCGGGGTGGGGCTCCTCCTATGGCTACACCTTC. The entire variable domain, with the rest obtained from reference TRBV2 and TRBJ1-2, is as follows: EPEVTQTPSHQVTQMGQEVILRCVPISNHLYFYWYRQILGQKVEFLVSFYNNEISEKSEIFDDQFSVERPDGSNFTLKIRSTKLEDSAMYFCASSVSGWGSSYGYTFGSGTRLTVV.

The table lists this clonotype with many counts. The chain uses TRBV5-1 and TRBJ1-1, with 9 bases matching TRBD1. Trimming removed 4 bases from V and 10 bases from J; junction bases left unmatched: 11. The CDR3 sequence is 14 residues long. Germline V lookup: CDR1 SGHRS, CDR2 YFSETQ. CDR3 residues: CASSRNTGGQAAFF. The DNA for the CDR3 is TGCGCCAGCAGCAGAAACACAGGGGGCCAAGCAGCTTTCTTT. The full variable domain, completed using reference TRBV5-1 and TRBJ1-1, is KAGVTQTPRYLIKTRGQQVTLSCSPISGHRSVSWYQQTPGQGLQFLFEYFSETQRNKGNFPGRFSGRQFSNSRSEMNVSTLELGDSALYLCASSRNTGGQAAFFGQGTRLTVV.

Ten or more counts support this clonotype. The V gene is TRBV30, the J gene TRBJ1-1; no firm D call. This CDR3 has 14 amino acids. V was cut by 1 base and J by 3 bases, with 12 bases left in between. CDR1 is GTSNPN, CDR2 SVGIG, per germline (reference sequence). Written as DNA, the CDR3 is TGTGCCTGGAGTGCAGGCAGGTATGACACTGAAGCTTTCTTT. This encodes CAWSAGRYDTEAFF.

This clonotype has ten or more counts. The chain is built from TRBV18 and TRBJ2-2; D unclear. The germline gives CDR1 KGHSH, CDR2 LQKENI. The CDR3 consists of 12 residues. V lost 3 bases to trimming and J lost 6 bases, with 5 bases between them. The CDR3 here is CASSPSSGELFF. CDR3 coding DNA: TGTGCCAGCTCACCGTCCTCCGGGGAGCTGTTTTTT.

This clonotype was observed a few times. The chain links TRBV5-4 to TRBJ1-2; no reliable D call. Trimming stripped 0 bases from V and 3 bases from J, with 6 bases between. Germline loops: CDR1 SGHNT, CDR2 YYREEE (reference sequence). This CDR3 comprises 13 residues. CDR3 DNA: TGTGCCAGCAGCTTGGAACAGTACTATGGCTACACCTTC. Protein sequence: CASSLEQYYGYTF.

This clonotype was recorded at least ten times. The V and J genes are TRBV11-2 and TRBJ2-5; no firm D call. The CDR3 runs to 13 residues. CDR1 SGHAT and CDR2 FQNNGV come from the germline V gene. Trimming pared 2 bases from V and 3 bases from J, leaving 7 bases between. The CDR3 sequence is CASSLITKETQYF. The CDR3 region has the DNA TGTGCCAGCAGCTTAATCACGAAAGAGACCCAGTACTTC. Full variable domain (outside the CDR3, taken from reference TRBV11-2 and TRBJ2-5): EAGVAQSPRYKIIEKRQSVAFWCNPISGHATLYWYQQILGQGPKLLIQFQNNGVVDDSQLPKDRFSAERLKGVDSTLKIQPAKLEDSAVYLCASSLITKETQYFGPGTRLLVL.

The chain recombines TRBV6-2 or TRBV6-3 with TRBJ2-5, with D perhaps matching TRBD1 (6 bases). The CDR3 loop spans 17 amino acids. Trimming removed 2 bases at V and 1 base at J, with 17 bases between. In germline, CDR1 is MNHEY, CDR2 SVGEGT. DNA of the CDR3: TGTGCCAGCAGTTACACCGTGGGGGACAAGTTCCAAGAGACCCAGTACTTC. It yields the protein CASSYTVGDKFQETQYF.

In its sample, this clonotype was seen many times. V gene TRBV6-2 or TRBV6-3 combines with J gene TRBJ2-5, with D perhaps TRBD1 or TRBD2 (5 bases each). The CDR3 runs 15 residues. Trimming cost V 5 bases and J 1 base, with 14 bases left between them. Germline CDR1 MNHEY, CDR2 SVGEGT. CDR3 nucleotide sequence: TGTGCCAGCAGTCTCCTTGGGACCAGCCAAGAGACCCAGTACTTC. Translated: CASSLLGTSQETQYF.